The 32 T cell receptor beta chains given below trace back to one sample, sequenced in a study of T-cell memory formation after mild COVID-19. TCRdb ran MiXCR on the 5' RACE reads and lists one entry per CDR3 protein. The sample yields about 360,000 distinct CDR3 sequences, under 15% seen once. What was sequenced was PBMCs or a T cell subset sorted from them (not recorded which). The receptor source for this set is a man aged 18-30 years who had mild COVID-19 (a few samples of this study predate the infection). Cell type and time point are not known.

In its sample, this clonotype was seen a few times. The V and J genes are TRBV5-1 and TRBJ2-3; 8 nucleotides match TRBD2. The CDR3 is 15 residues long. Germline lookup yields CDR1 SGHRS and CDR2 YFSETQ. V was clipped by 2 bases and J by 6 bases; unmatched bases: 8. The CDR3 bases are TGCGCCAGCAGCTTCAGGAGCGGGGGAGGGGATACGCAGTATTTT. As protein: CASSFRSGGGDTQYF.

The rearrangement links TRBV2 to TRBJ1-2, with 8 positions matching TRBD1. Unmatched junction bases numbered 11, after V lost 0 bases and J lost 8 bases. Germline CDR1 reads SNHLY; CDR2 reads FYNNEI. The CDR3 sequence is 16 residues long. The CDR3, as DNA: TGTGCCAGCAGTGAAGCCCGGACAGGGAGAGAGCGGGGCTACACCTTC. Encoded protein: CASSEARTGRERGYTF.

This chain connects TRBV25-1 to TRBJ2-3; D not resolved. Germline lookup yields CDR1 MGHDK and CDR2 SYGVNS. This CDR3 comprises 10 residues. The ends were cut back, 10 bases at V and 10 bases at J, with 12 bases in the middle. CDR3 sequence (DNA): TGTGCCACTACCCCTGGGGCGCAGTATTTT. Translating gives CATTPGAQYF.

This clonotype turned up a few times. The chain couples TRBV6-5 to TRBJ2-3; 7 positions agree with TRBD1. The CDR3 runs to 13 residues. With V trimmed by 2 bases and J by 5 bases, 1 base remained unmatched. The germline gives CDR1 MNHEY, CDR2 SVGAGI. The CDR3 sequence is CASSYAGGDTQYF. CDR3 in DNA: TGTGCCAGCAGTTACGCAGGGGGAGATACGCAGTATTTT.

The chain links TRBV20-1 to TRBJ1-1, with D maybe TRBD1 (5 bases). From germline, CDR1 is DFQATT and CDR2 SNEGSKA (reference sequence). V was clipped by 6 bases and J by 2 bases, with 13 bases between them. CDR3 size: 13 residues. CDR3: CSALRDDNTEAFF. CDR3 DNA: TGCAGTGCGCTCCGGGACGACAACACTGAAGCTTTCTTT.

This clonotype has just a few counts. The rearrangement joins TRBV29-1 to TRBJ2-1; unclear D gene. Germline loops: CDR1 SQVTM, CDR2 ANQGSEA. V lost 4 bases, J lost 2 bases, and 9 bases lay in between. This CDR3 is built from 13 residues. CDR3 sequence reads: CSVGWATYNEQFF. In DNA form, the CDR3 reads TGCAGCGTTGGTTGGGCCACCTACAATGAGCAGTTCTTC.

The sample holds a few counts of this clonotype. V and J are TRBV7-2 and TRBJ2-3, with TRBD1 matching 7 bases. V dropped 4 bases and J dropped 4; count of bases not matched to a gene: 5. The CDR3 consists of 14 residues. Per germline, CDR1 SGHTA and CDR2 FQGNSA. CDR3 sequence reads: CASSYEQGSDTQYF. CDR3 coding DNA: TGTGCCAGCAGCTACGAACAGGGGTCAGATACGCAGTATTTT.

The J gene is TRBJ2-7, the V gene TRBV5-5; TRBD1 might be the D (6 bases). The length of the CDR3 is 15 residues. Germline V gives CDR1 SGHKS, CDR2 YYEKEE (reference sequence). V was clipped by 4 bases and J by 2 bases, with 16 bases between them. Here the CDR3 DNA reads TGTGCCAGCAGCCCGGGACATACAAGACCCTACGAGCAGTACGTC. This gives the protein CASSPGHTRPYEQYV.

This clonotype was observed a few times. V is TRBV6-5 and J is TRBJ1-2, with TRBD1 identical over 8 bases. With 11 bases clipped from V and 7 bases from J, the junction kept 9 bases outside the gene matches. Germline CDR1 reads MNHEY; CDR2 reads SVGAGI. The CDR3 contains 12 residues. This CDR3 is CAVKDREAGYTF. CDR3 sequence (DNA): TGTGCCGTGAAGGACAGGGAGGCTGGCTACACCTTC.

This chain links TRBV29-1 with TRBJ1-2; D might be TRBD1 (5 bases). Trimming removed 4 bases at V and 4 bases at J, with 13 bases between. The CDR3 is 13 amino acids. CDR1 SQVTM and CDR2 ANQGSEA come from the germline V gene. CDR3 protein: CSVVNGGAYGYTF. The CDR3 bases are TGCAGCGTTGTGAACGGGGGTGCCTATGGCTACACCTTC. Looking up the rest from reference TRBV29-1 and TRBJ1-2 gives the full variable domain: SAVISQKPSRDICQRGTSLTIQCQVDSQVTMMFWYRQQPGQSLTLIATANQGSEATYESGFVIDKFPISRPNLTFSTLTVSNMSPEDSSIYLCSVVNGGAYGYTFGSGTRLTVV.

The CDR3 nucleotides are TGCGCCAGCAGCCCGTCGGGTGCAGACGAGCAGTACTTC. This translates into CASSPSGADEQYF. The rearrangement links TRBV4-3 to TRBJ2-7; D remains ambiguous. CDR1 and CDR2 (germline): LGHNA, YSLEER. V was trimmed by 4 bases and J by 5 bases, leaving 12 bases between them. The CDR3 consists of 13 residues.

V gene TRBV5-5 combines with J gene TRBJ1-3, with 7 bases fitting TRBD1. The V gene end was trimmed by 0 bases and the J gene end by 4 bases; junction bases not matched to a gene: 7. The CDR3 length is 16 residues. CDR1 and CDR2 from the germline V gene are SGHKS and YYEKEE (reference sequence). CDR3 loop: CASSLGAGGGGNTIYF. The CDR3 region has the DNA TGTGCCAGCAGCTTGGGTGCAGGGGGAGGAGGAAACACCATATATTTT.

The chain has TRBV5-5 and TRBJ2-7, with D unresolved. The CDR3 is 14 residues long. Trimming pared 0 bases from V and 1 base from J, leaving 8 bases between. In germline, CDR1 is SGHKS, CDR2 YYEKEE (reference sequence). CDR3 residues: CASSLEWGSYEQYV. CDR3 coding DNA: TGTGCCAGCAGCTTGGAATGGGGATCCTACGAGCAGTACGTC.

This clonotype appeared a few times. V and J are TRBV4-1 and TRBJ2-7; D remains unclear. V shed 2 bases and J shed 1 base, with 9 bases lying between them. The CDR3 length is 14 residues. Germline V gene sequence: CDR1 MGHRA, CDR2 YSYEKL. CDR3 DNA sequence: TGCGCCAGCAGCCAACCCCTTCGATCCTACGAGCAGTACTTC. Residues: CASSQPLRSYEQYF.

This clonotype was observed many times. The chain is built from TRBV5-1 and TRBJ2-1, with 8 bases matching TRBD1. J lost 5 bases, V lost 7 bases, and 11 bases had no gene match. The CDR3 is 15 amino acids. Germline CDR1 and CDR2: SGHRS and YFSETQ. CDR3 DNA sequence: TGCGCCAGCGCGACAGGGGCCACCCAGAACAATGAGCAGTTCTTC. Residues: CASATGATQNNEQFF.

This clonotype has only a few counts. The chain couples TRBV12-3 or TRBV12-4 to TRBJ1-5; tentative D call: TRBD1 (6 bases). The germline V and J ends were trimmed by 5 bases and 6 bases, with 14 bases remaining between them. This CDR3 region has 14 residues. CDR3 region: CASSQQGTGQPQHF. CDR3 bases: TGTGCCAGCAGTCAACAGGGTACAGGTCAGCCCCAGCATTTT.

CDR3 loop: CATSGDSKEKLFF. DNA for the CDR3: TGTGCCACCAGTGGGGACAGCAAAGAAAAACTGTTTTTT. V usage is TRBV24-1 and J usage is TRBJ1-4; 7 bases are shared with TRBD1. Germline V gene sequence: CDR1 KGHDR, CDR2 SFDVKD. Unmatched junction bases numbered 4, after V lost 5 bases and J lost 8 bases. The length of the CDR3 is 13 residues.

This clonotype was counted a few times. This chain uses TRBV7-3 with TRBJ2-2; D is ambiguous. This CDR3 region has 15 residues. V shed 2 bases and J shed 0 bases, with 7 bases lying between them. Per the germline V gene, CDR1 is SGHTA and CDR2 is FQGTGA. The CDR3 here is CASSLWGPNTGELFF. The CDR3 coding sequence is TGTGCCAGCAGCTTATGGGGTCCGAACACCGGGGAGCTGTTTTTT. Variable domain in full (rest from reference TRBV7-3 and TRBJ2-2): GAGVSQTPSNKVTEKGKYVELRCDPISGHTALYWYRQSLGQGPEFLIYFQGTGAADDSGLPNDRFFAVRPEGSVSTLKIQRTERGDSAVYLCASSLWGPNTGELFFGEGSRLTVL.

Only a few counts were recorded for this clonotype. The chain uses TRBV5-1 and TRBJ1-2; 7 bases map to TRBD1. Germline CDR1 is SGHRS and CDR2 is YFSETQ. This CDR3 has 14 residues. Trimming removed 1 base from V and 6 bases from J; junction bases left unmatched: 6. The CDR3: CASSLQGGSNGYTF. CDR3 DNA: TGCGCCAGCAGCTTGCAAGGGGGCTCCAATGGCTACACCTTC.

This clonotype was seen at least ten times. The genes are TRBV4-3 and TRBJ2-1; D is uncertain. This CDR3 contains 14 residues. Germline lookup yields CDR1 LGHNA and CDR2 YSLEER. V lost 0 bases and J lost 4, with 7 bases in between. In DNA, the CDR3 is TGCGCCAGCAGCCAAGATAACAAATACAATGAGCAGTTCTTC. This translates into CASSQDNKYNEQFF.

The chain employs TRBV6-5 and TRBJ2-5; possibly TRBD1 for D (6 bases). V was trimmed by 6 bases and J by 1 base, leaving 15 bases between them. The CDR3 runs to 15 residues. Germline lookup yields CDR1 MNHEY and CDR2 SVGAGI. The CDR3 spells CASSSTGGFQETQYF. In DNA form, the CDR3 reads TGTGCCAGCAGCTCGACAGGAGGTTTCCAAGAGACCCAGTACTTC.

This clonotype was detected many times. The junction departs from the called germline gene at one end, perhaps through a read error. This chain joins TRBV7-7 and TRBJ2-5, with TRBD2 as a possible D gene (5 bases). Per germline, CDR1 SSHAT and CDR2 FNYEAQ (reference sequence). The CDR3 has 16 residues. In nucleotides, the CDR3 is TGTGCTAGCAGCTTAGTCTTGAAGCGGTACCAAGAGACCCAGTACTTC. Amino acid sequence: CASSLVLKRYQETQYF.

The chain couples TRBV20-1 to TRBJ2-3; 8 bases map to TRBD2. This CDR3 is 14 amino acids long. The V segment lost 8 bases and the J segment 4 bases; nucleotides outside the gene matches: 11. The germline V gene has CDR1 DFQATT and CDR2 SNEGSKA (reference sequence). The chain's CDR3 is CSTTGTRVSDTQYF. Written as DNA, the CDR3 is TGCAGTACAACCGGGACTAGAGTATCAGATACGCAGTATTTT.

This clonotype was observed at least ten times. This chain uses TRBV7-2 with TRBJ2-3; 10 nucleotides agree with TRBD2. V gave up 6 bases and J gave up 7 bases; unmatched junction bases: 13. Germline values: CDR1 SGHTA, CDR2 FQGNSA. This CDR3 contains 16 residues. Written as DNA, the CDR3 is TGTGCCAGCAGGGCAGCGGGGGGGCCGGGAGGGAATACGCAGTATTTT. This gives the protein CASRAAGGPGGNTQYF. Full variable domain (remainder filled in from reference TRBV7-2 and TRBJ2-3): GAGVSQSPSNKVTEKGKDVELRCDPISGHTALYWYRQSLGQGLEFLIYFQGNSAPDKSGLPSDRFSAERTGGSVSTLTIQRTQQEDSAVYLCASRAAGGPGGNTQYFGPGTRLTVL.

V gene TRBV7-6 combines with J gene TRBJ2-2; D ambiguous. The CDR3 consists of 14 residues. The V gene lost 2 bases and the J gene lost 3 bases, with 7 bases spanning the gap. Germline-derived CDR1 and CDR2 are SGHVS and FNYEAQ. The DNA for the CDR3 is TGTGCCAGCAGCTTAAACGGGCACACCGGGGAGCTGTTTTTT. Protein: CASSLNGHTGELFF.

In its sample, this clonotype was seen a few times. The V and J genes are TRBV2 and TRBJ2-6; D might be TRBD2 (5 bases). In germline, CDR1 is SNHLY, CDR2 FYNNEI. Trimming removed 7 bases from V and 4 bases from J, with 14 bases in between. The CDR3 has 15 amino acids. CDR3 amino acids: CASTQRVGGANVLTF. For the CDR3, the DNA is TGTGCCAGCACTCAGAGGGTAGGAGGGGCCAACGTCCTGACTTTC. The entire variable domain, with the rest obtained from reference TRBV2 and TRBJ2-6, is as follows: EPEVTQTPSHQVTQMGQEVILRCVPISNHLYFYWYRQILGQKVEFLVSFYNNEISEKSEIFDDQFSVERPDGSNFTLKIRSTKLEDSAMYFCASTQRVGGANVLTFGAGSRLTVL.

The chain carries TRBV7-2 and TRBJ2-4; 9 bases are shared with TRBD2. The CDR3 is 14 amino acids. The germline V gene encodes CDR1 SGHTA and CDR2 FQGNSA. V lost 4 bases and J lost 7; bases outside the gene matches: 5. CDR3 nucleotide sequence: TGTGCCAGCAGCTCAAGCGGGGGGTCTAACATTCAGTACTTC. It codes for CASSSSGGSNIQYF.

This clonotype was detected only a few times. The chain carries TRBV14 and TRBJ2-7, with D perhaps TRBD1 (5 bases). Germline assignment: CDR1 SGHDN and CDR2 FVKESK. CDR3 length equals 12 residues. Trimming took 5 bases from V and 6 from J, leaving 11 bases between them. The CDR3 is CASSDQGSEQYV. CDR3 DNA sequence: TGTGCCAGCAGCGACCAGGGATCCGAGCAGTACGTC.

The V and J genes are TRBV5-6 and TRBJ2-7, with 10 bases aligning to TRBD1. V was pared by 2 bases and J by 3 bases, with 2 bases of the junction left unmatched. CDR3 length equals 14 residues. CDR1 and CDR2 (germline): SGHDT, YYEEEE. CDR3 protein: CASSFGTGVYEQYF. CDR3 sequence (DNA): TGTGCCAGCAGCTTCGGGACAGGGGTCTACGAGCAGTACTTC.

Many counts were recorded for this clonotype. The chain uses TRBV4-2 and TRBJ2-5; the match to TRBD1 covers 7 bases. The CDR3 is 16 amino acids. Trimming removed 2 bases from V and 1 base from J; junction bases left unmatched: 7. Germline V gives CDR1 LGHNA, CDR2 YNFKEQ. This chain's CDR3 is CASSQTYRGPQETQYF. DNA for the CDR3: TGTGCCAGCAGCCAAACCTACAGGGGCCCCCAAGAGACCCAGTACTTC.

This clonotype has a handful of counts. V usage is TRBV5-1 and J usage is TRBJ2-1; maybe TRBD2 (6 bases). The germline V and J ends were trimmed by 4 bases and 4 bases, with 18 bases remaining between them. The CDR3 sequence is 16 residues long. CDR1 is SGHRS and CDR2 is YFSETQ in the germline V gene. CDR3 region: CASSPGGTATYNEQFF. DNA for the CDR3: TGCGCCAGCAGCCCCGGCGGGACTGCAACGTACAATGAGCAGTTCTTC.

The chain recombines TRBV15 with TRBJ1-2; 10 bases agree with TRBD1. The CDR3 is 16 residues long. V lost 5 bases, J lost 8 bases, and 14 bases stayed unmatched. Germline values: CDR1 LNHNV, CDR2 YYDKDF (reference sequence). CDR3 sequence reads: CATSSLRRQGARGYTF. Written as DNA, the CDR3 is TGTGCCACCAGCTCCTTGAGGCGACAGGGGGCGCGCGGCTACACCTTC. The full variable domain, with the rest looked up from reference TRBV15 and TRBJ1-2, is DAMVIQNPRYQVTQFGKPVTLSCSQTLNHNVMYWYQQKSSQAPKLLFHYYDKDFNNEADTPDNFQSRRPNTSFCFLDIRSPGLGDTAMYLCATSSLRRQGARGYTFGSGTRLTVV.